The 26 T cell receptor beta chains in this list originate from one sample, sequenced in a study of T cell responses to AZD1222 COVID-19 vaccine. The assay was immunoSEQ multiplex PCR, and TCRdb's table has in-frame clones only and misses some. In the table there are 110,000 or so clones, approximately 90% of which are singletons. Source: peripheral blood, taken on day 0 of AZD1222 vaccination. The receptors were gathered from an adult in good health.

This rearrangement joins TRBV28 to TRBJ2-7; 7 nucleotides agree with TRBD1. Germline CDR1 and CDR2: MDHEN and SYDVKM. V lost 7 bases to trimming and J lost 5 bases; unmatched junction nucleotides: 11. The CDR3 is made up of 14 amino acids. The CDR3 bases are TGTGCCAGCATTCCCACCGACAGGGTCCACGAGCAGTACTTC. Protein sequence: CASIPTDRVHEQYF. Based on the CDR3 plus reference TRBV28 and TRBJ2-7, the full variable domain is DVKVTQSSRYLVKRTGEKVFLECVQDMDHENMFWYRQDPGLGLRLIYFSYDVKMKEKGDIPEGYSVSREKKERFSLILESASTNQTSMYLCASIPTDRVHEQYFGPGTRLTVT.

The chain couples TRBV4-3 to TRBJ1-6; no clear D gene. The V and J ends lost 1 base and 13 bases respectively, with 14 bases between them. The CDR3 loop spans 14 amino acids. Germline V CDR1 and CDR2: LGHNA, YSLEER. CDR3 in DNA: TGCGCCAGCAGCCAAGGAACGCTGGGGAAGCCCCTCCACTTT. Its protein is CASSQGTLGKPLHF.

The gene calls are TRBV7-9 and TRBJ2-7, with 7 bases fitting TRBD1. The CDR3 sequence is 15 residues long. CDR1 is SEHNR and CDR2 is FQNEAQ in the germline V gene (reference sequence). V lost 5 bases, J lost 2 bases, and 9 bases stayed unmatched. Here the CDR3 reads CASSGTGQGAYEQYF. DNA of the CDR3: TGTGCCAGCAGCGGCACTGGGCAGGGGGCCTACGAGCAGTACTTC. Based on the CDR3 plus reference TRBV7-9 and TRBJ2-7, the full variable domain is DTGVSQNPRHKITKRGQNVTFRCDPISEHNRLYWYRQTLGQGPEFLTYFQNEAQLEKSRLLSDRFSAERPKGSFSTLEIQRTEQGDSAMYLCASSGTGQGAYEQYFGPGTRLTVT.

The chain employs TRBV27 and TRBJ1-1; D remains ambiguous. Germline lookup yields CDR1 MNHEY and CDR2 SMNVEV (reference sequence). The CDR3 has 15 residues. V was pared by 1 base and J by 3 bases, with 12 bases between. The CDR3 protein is CASSLFPEVHTEAFF. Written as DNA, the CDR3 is TGTGCCAGCAGTTTATTTCCCGAGGTCCACACTGAAGCTTTCTTT.

The CDR3 coding sequence is TGTGCCAGCAGCCCCAAGGGTTTTAATGGGAACGAGCAGTACTTC. This sequence encodes CASSPKGFNGNEQYF. V is TRBV3-1 (or the pseudogene TRBV3-2) and J is TRBJ2-7; D not resolved. The ends were cut back, 4 bases at V and 5 bases at J, with 18 bases in the middle. This CDR3 contains 15 residues. Germline assignment: CDR1 LGHDT and CDR2 YNNKEL (reference sequence).

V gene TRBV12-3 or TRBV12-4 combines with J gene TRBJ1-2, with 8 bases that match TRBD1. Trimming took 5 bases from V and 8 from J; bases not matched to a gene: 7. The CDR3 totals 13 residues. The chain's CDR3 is CASSPQGTGGYTF. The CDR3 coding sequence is TGTGCCAGCAGTCCCCAAGGGACAGGCGGCTACACCTTC.

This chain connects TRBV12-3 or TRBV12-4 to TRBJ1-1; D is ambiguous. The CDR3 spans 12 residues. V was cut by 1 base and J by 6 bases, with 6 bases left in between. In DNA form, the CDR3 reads TGTGCCAGCAGTTTAGGAGGCCCTGAAGCTTTCTTT. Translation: CASSLGGPEAFF.

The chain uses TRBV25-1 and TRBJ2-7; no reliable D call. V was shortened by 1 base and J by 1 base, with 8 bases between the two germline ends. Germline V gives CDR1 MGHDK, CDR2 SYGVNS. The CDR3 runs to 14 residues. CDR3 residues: CASSEFARSYEQYF. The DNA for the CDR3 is TGTGCCAGCAGTGAATTCGCTCGGTCCTACGAGCAGTACTTC.

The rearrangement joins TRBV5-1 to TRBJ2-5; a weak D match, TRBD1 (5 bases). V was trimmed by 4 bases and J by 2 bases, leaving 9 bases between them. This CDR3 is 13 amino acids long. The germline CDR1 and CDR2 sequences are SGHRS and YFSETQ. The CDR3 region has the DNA TGCGCCAGCAGCCGGCAGGGACAAGAGACCCAGTACTTC. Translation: CASSRQGQETQYF.

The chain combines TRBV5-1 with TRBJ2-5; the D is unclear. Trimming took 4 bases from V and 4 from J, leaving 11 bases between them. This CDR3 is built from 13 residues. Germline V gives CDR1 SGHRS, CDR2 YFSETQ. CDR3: CASSVNFRETQYF. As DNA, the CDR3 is TGCGCCAGCAGCGTTAATTTTCGAGAGACCCAGTACTTC.

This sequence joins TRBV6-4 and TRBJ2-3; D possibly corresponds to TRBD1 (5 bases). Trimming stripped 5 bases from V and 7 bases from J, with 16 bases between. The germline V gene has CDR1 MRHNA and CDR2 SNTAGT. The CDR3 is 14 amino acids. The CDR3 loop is CASSPDSLSHTQYF. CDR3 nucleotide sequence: TGTGCCAGCAGTCCCGACAGTCTCTCTCATACGCAGTATTTT.

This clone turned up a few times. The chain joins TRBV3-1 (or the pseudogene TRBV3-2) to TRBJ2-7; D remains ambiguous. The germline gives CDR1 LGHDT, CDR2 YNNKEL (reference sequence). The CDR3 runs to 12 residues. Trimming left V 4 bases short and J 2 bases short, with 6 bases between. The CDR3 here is CASSPQTYEQYF. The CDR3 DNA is TGTGCCAGCAGCCCGCAAACCTACGAGCAGTACTTC.

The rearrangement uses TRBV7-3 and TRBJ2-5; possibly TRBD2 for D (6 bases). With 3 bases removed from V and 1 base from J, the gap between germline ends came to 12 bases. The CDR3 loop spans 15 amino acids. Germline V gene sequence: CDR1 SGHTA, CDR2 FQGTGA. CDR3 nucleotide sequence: TGTGCCAGCAGCTTCCAACGGGGGAGCCAAGAGACCCAGTACTTC. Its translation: CASSFQRGSQETQYF.

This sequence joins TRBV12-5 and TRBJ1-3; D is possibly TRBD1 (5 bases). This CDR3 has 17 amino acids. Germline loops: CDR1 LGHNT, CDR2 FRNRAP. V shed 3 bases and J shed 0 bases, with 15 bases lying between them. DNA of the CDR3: TGTGCTAGTGGTTTTCTCCTTGGGGACGGCTCTGGAAACACCATATATTTT. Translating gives CASGFLLGDGSGNTIYF.

The CDR3 is CASSPDRGPENYGYTF. The CDR3 nucleotides read TGTGCCAGCAGCCCAGACAGGGGCCCTGAGAATTATGGCTACACCTTC. This chain joins TRBV6-2 or TRBV6-3 and TRBJ1-2; 8 nucleotides line up with TRBD1. The CDR3 spans 16 residues. The germline V gene encodes CDR1 MNHEY and CDR2 SVGEGT. The junction had 14 bases not matched to a gene; V was cut back by 6 bases and J by 5 bases.

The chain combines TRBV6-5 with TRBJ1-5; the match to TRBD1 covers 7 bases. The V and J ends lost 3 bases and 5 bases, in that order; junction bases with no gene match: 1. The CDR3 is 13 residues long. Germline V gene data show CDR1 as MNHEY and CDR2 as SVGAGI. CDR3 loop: CASSYTGDQPQHF. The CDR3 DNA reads TGTGCCAGCAGTTATACAGGGGATCAGCCCCAGCATTTT.

The CDR3 sequence: CASSRSGTRGGYTF. The CDR3 coding sequence is TGTGCCAGCAGCCGTTCCGGGACCAGGGGTGGCTACACCTTC. This chain joins TRBV3-1 (or the pseudogene TRBV3-2) and TRBJ1-2, with D tentatively TRBD1 (6 bases). CDR1 is LGHDT, CDR2 YNNKEL, per germline (reference sequence). CDR3 length equals 14 residues. V lost 4 bases and J 7 bases, leaving 16 bases between the germline ends.

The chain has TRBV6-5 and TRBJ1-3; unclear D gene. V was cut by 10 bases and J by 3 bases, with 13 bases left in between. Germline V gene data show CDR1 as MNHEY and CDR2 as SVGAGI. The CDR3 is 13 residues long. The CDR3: CATSEVDGNTIYF. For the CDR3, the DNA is TGTGCCACCTCAGAGGTTGATGGAAACACCATATATTTT.

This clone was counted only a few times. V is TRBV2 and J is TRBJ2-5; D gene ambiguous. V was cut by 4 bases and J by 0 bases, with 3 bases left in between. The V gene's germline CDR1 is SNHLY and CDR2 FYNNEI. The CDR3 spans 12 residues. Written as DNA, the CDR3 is TGTGCCAGCAGTGGATACCAAGAGACCCAGTACTTC. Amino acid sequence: CASSGYQETQYF.

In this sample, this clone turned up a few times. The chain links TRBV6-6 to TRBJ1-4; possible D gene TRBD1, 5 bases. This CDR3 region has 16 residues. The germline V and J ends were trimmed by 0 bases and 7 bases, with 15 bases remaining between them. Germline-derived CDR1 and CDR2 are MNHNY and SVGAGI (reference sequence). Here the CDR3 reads CASSYSEGAWGEKLFF. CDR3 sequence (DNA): TGTGCCAGCAGTTACTCGGAAGGGGCCTGGGGTGAAAAACTGTTTTTT.

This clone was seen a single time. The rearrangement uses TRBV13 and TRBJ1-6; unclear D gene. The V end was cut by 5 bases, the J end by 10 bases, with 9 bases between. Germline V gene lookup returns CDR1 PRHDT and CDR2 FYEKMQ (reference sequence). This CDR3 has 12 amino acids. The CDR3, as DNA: TGTGCCAGCAGCACCGGGCGCTCACCCCTCCACTTT. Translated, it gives CASSTGRSPLHF.

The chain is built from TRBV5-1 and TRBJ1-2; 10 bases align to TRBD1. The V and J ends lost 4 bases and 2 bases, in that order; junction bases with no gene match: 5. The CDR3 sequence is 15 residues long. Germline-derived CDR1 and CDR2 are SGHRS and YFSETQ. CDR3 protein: CASSQWTGGNYGYTF. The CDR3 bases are TGCGCCAGCAGCCAATGGACAGGGGGAAACTATGGCTACACCTTC.

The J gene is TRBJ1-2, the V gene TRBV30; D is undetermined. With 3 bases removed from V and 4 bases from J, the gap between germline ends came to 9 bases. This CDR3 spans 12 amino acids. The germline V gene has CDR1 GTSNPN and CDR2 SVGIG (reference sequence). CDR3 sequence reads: CAWRLPVYGYTF. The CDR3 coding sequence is TGTGCCTGGAGACTACCAGTCTATGGCTACACCTTC.

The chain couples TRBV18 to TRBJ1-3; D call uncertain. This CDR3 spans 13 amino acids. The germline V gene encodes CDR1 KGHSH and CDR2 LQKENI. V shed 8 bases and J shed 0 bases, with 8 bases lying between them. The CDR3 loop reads CASLLDSGNTIYF. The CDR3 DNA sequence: TGTGCCAGCCTTCTCGACTCTGGAAACACCATATATTTT.

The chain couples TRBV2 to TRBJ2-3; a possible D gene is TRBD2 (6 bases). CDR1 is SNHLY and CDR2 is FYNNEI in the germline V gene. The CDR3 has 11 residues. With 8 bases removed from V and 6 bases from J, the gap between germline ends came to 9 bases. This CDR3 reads CASRREDTQYF. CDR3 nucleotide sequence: TGTGCCAGCCGGAGGGAGGATACGCAGTATTTT.

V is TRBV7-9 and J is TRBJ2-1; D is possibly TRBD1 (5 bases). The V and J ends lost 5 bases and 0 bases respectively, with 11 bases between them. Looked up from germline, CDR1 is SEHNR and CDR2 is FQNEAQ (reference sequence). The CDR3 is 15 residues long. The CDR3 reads CASSRQLSSYNEQFF. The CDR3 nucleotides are TGTGCCAGCAGCCGACAGCTGAGCTCCTACAATGAGCAGTTCTTC.